The present T cell receptor beta chain was sequenced within a study of monozygotic twins with inflammatory bowel disease. Findings and caveats of the study: The existence of one strong signal or clonotype linked to IBD lacked support. Those with IBD had lower TCRbeta diversity (inverse Simpson) than their healthy co-twins did.

UMIs bearing a 6-nucleotide sample barcode were added through template switching. TCRdb reanalyzed the 5' RACE reads and collapses them to one entry per CDR3 protein, without DNA. The sample yields 150,000 or so distinct CDR3 sequences, of which the top ten take up less than 8%. Germline V CDR1 and CDR2: SQVTM, ANQGSEA. The CDR3 is 15 amino acids. Note on this clonotype: The target antigen is unknown.

This chain uses TRBV29-1 with TRBJ1-3; TCRdb outputs TRBD1, but without DNA this stays unchecked. The receptor was isolated from a human donor with ulcerative colitis or Crohn's disease, or a healthy co-twin of an affected twin (not recorded which). The sequencing sample was made of blood. CDR3 protein: CSAEIRTASGNTIYF.